This record concerns one T cell receptor beta chain sequence. Its antigen is undetermined. This specimen belongs to a study of cytomegalovirus exposure and HLA in healthy donors. Study overall: The Caucasian-associated ancestry cluster held over 80% of roughly 400 genotyped donors.

Trimming took 0 bases from V and 4 from J; bases not matched to a gene: 4. The CDR3 extends over 15 amino acids. From germline, CDR1 is SGHRS and CDR2 YFSETQ. Study observations and caveats: The authors later linked a missense DCLRE1C variant to TCR beta V- and J-gene trimming.

The PCR ran on 60 Vbeta and 13 Jbeta primers. In the authors' methods: A later analysis counted tens of millions of unique TCR beta chains, 9.5 million to 12 million shared. Using immunoSEQ multiplex PCR, the repertoire was profiled, and TCRdb retains in-frame clones only, with some absent. V and J calls and clone size are those listed in that table; D and trimming were worked out from the DNA. The table shows about 130,000 clones, with almost 80% occurring only once. The source material was PBMCs. This chain links TRBV5-1 with TRBJ2-7, with 10 nucleotides matching TRBD2. The origin of this receptor is a female donor in good health and CMV-seronegative. CDR3 residues: CASSLATSGNYEQYF. As DNA, the CDR3 is TGCGCCAGCAGCTTGGCAACTAGCGGGAATTACGAGCAGTACTTC.